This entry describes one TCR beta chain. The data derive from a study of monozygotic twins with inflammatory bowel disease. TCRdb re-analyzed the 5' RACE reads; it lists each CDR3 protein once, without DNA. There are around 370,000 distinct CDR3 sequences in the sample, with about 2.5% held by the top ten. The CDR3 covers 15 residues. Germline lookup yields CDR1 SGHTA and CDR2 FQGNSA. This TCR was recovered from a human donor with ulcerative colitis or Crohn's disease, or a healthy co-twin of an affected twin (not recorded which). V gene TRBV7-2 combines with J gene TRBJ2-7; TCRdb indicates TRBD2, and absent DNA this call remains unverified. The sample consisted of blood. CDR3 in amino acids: CASSLRAGGPNEQYF.